The clone carrying this T cell receptor beta chain came up a few times. The antigen is undetermined. This sample stems from a study of human T cells and chemical hapten exposure. Study observations and caveats: High-frequency TCRs, those above 1 in 1000, stayed the same after DPC sensitization.

Germline CDR1 reads SEHNR; CDR2 reads FQNEAQ (reference sequence). The V gene lost 7 bases and the J gene lost 8 bases, with 14 bases spanning the gap. The CDR3 runs 12 residues. TCRdb analysed the RACE reads with MiXCR anew, one entry per CDR3 protein. The top ten hold 2.6% of the sample, which has 300,000 to 450,000 distinct CDR3 sequences, around 5.5% seen once. The time point here: pre-sensitization, week 0. Described treatment: therapeutic diphenylcyclopropenone sensitization with weekly scalp DPC. Specimen: whole blood, collected in connection with sensitization to the hapten diphenylcyclopropenone (DPC). The V gene is TRBV7-9, the J gene TRBJ1-1, with D hard to call. The TCR originated in a woman aged 50 to 60 with alopecia areata. Some clones in this sample may be carry-over from other donors' samples. CDR3 residues: CASTPTAPEAFF. For the CDR3, the DNA is TGTGCCAGCACCCCCACAGCACCCGAAGCTTTCTTT.